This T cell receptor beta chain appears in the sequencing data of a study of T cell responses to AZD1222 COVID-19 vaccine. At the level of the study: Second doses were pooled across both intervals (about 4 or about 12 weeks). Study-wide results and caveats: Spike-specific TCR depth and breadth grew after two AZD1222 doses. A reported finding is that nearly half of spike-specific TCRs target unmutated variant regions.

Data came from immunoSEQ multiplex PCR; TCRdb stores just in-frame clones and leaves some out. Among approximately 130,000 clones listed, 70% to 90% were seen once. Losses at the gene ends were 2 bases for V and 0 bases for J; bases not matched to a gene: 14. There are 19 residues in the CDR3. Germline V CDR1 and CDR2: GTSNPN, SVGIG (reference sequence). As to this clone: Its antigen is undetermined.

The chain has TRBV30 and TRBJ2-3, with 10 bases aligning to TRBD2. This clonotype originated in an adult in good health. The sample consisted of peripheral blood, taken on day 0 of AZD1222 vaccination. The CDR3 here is CAWSLGLAGAHPSTDTQYF. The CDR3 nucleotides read TGTGCCTGGAGTCTTGGCCTAGCGGGAGCCCATCCTAGCACAGATACGCAGTATTTT. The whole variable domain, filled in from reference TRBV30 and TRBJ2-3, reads SQTIHQWPATLVQPVGSPLSLECTVEGTSNPNLYWYRQAAGRGLQLLFYSVGIGQISSEVPQNLSASRPQDRQFILSSKKLLLSDSGFYLCAWSLGLAGAHPSTDTQYFGPGTRLTVL.